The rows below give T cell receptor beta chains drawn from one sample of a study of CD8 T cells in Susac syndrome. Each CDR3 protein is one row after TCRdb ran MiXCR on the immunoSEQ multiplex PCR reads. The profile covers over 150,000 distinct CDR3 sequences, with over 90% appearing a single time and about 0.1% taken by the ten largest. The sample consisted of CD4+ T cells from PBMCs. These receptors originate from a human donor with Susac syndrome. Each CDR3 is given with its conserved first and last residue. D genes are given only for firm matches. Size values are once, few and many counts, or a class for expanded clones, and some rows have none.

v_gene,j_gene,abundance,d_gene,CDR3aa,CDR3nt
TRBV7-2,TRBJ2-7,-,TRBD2,CASSLSGGSYEQYF,TGTGCCAGCAGCTTATCCGGGGGGAGTTACGAGCAGTACTTC
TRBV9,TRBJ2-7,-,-,CASSVEGESYEQYF,TGTGCCAGCAGCGTAGAGGGCGAATCCTACGAGCAGTACTTC
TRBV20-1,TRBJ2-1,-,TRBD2,CSARGGSSYNEQFF,TGCAGTGCTCGGGGGGGAAGCTCCTACAATGAGCAGTTCTTC
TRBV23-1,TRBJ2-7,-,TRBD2,CASSQFRTSGFLGEQYF,TGCGCCAGCAGTCAATTTAGGACTAGCGGTTTCTTGGGGGAGCAGTACTTC
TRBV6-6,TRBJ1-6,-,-,CASSFQGTSPLHF,TGTGCCAGCAGTTTTCAGGGGACTTCACCCCTCCACTTT
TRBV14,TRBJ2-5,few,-,CASSPRTQETQYF,TGTGCCAGCAGCCCCCGGACCCAAGAGACCCAGTACTTC
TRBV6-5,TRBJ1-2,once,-,CASRVNRAAGYTF,TGTGCCAGCAGAGTGAACAGGGCCGCTGGCTACACCTTC
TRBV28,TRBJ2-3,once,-,CASSPRQASTDTQYF,TGTGCCAGCAGTCCACGACAGGCTAGCACAGATACGCAGTATTTT
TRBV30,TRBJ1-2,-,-,CAWSVSLGETNYGYTF,TGTGCCTGGAGTGTAAGTTTAGGCGAAACTAACTATGGCTACACCTTC
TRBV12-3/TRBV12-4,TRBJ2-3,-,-,CASSGTLGADTQYF,TGTGCCAGCAGTGGGACCCTCGGGGCAGATACGCAGTATTTT
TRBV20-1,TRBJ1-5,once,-,CSAAGDGNQPQHF,TGCAGTGCAGCAGGTGATGGCAATCAGCCCCAGCATTTT
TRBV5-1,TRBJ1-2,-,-,CASSYPRGSFSGYTF,TGCGCCAGCAGCTATCCCAGGGGCTCCTTCTCTGGCTACACCTTC
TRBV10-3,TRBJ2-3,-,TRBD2,CAISTSGSTDTQYF,TGTGCCATCAGCACTAGCGGGAGCACAGATACGCAGTATTTT
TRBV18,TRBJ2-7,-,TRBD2,CASSPVGTRGEQYF,TGTGCCAGCTCACCAGTTGGGACTAGAGGCGAGCAGTACTTC
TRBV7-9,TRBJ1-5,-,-,CASSWDGDVNQPQHF,TGTGCCAGCAGTTGGGACGGAGATGTCAATCAGCCCCAGCATTTT
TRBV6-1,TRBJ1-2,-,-,CASTYTGRGYTF,TGTGCCAGCACTTACACGGGACGGGGCTACACCTTC
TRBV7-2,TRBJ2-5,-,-,CASSPAGIQETQYF,TGTGCCAGCAGCCCAGCGGGTATCCAAGAGACCCAGTACTTC
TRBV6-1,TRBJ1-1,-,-,CATFLSYKNTEAFF,TGTGCCACTTTCCTCAGCTACAAGAACACTGAAGCTTTCTTT
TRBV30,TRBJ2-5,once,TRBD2,CAWRLTSAVGTQYF,TGTGCCTGGAGATTGACTAGCGCCGTGGGGACCCAGTACTTC
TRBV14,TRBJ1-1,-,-,CASSQDLLSGTEAFF,TGTGCCAGCAGCCAAGATCTTCTCTCGGGCACTGAAGCTTTCTTT
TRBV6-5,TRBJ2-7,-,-,CASSYAEEQYF,TGTGCCAGCAGTTACGCGGAGGAGCAGTACTTC
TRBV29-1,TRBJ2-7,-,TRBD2,CSVEWGGGVHEQYF,TGCAGCGTTGAGTGGGGGGGTGGTGTCCACGAGCAGTACTTC
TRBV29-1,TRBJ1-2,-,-,CSFRPRDGEYGYTF,TGCAGCTTCCGGCCCCGGGACGGAGAATATGGCTACACCTTC
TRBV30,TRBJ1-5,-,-,CAWSGGNQPQHF,TGTGCCTGGAGTGGCGGCAATCAGCCCCAGCATTTT
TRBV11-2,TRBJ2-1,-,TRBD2,CASRLAGGFVEQFF,TGTGCCAGCAGACTAGCGGGAGGCTTCGTTGAGCAGTTCTTC
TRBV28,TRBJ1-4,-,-,CASSFLTLGNEKLFF,TGTGCCAGCAGTTTTTTAACTCTTGGTAATGAAAAACTGTTTTTT
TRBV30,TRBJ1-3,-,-,CACQEGINTIYF,TGTGCCTGTCAAGAGGGAATAAACACCATATATTTT
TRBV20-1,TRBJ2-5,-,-,CSARTTDSLGETQYF,TGCAGTGCTAGAACAACGGACAGCCTCGGAGAGACCCAGTACTTC
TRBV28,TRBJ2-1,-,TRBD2,CASTLDPSGYGEQFF,TGTGCCAGCACCCTAGACCCTAGCGGATATGGTGAGCAGTTCTTC
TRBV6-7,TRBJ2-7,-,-,CASSHRDTQTYEQYF,TGTGCCAGCAGTCACCGGGACACCCAAACCTACGAGCAGTACTTC
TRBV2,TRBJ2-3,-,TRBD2,CASSRLAGGRTDTQYF,TGTGCCAGCAGTCGACTAGCGGGGGGGCGGACAGATACGCAGTATTTT
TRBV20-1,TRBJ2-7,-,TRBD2,CSANSGRPYEQYF,TGCAGTGCAAATAGCGGGAGGCCCTACGAGCAGTACTTC
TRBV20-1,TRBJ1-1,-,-,CSAWMTPMTEAFF,TGCAGTGCTTGGATGACTCCGATGACTGAAGCTTTCTTT
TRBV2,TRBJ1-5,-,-,CASRVGEYQPQHF,TGTGCCAGCCGTGTGGGGGAGTACCAGCCCCAGCATTTT
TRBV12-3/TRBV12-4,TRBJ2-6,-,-,CASSPTQVGANVLTF,TGTGCCAGCAGTCCGACCCAGGTTGGGGCCAACGTCCTGACTTTC
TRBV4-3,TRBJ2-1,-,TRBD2,CASSYGTSGVNEQFF,TGCGCCAGCAGCTACGGGACTAGCGGAGTCAATGAGCAGTTCTTC
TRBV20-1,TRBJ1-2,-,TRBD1,CSARDQDRVSWYTF,TGCAGTGCTAGAGATCAGGACAGGGTCTCGTGGTACACCTTC
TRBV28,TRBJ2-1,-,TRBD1,CASSFASGTGSYNEQFF,TGTGCCAGCAGTTTTGCCTCCGGGACAGGTTCATACAATGAGCAGTTCTTC
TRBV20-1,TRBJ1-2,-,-,CSAPRGYTF,TGCAGTGCTCCAAGGGGCTACACCTTC
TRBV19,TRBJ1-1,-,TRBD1,CASRTSSTGGRYRNTEAFF,TGTGCCAGTAGAACATCTAGCACAGGGGGCCGGTACAGGAACACTGAAGCTTTCTTT
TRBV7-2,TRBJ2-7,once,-,CASSFVGQNEQYF,TGTGCCAGCAGCTTTGTCGGACAGAACGAGCAGTACTTC
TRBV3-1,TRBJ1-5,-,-,CASSQEIGPQHF,TGTGCCAGCAGCCAAGAGATAGGGCCCCAGCATTTT
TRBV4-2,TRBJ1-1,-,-,CASGSTRGNTEAFF,TGTGCCAGCGGGTCGACAAGGGGGAACACTGAAGCTTTCTTT
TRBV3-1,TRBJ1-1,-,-,CASSQLRESTEAFF,TGTGCCAGCAGCCAACTGAGGGAGAGCACTGAAGCTTTCTTT
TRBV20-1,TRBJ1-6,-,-,CSARVRALDNSPLHF,TGCAGTGCTAGAGTGCGGGCCCTAGATAATTCACCCCTCCACTTT
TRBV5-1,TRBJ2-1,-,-,CASSFQDLYNEQFF,TGCGCCAGCAGCTTTCAGGACTTATACAATGAGCAGTTCTTC
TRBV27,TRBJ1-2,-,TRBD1,CASSFAGQGPYGYTF,TGTGCCAGCAGTTTCGCGGGACAGGGCCCCTATGGCTACACCTTC
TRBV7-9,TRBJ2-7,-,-,CASTRTASYEQYF,TGTGCCAGCACCCGGACGGCCTCCTACGAGCAGTACTTC
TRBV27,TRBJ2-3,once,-,CASSTYIGPGGDTQYF,TGTGCCAGCAGTACTTATATCGGGCCTGGGGGAGATACGCAGTATTTT
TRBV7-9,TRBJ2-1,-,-,CASSLVFRDYEQFF,TGTGCCAGCAGCTTAGTGTTTCGGGACTATGAGCAGTTCTTC
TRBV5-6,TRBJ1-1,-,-,CASSFLPRGTEAFF,TGTGCCAGCAGCTTCCTTCCCCGGGGGACTGAAGCTTTCTTT
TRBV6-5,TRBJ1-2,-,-,CASSYGTSGGGYTF,TGTGCCAGCAGTTACGGGACCTCTGGGGGAGGCTACACCTTC
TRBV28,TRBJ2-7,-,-,CASSDRDTYEQYF,TGTGCCAGCAGCGACAGAGATACCTACGAGCAGTACTTC